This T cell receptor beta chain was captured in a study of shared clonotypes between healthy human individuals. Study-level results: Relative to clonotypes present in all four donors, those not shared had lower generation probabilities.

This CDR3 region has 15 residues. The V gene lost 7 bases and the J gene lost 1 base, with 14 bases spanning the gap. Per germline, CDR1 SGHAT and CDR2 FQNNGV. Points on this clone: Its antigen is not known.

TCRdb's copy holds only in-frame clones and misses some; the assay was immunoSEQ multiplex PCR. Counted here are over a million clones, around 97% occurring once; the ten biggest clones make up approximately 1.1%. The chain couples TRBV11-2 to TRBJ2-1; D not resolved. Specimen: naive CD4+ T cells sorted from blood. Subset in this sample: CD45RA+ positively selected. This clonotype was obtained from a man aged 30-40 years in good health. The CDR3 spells CASTSSGGSYNEQFF. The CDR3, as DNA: TGTGCCAGCACCTCCTCGGGCGGATCCTACAATGAGCAGTTCTTC. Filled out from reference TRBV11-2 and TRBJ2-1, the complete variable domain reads EAGVAQSPRYKIIEKRQSVAFWCNPISGHATLYWYQQILGQGPKLLIQFQNNGVVDDSQLPKDRFSAERLKGVDSTLKIQPAKLEDSAVYLCASTSSGGSYNEQFFGPGTRLTVL.